Included here is one TCR beta chain sequence, with context. Its antigen is currently unknown. Every participating donor contributed 7.5 to 10 milliliters of peripheral blood through a draw. Per sample, no less than 6 micrograms of total RNA were extracted. This sample was included in a study of blood T cells in healthy people across ages. General study results and limits: It was found that TCR beta diversity correlated strongly with the percentage of naive T cells.

Through a sample-barcoded 5' primer and a J-beta primer mix, a second PCR was run for roughly 6 to 12 cycles. TCRdb called the 5' RACE reads again in MiXCR, with one record for every CDR3 protein. The sample includes 700,000 to 800,000 distinct CDR3 sequences, roughly 41% seen only once; the top ten take 20% to 25%. This CDR3 has 13 residues. V lost 7 bases and J lost 6, with 10 bases in between. The receptor was derived from a woman aged 55-70 years in good health. The chain joins TRBV12-3 or TRBV12-4 to TRBJ1-6; tentatively, D is TRBD1 (5 bases). The sample consisted of blood. The CDR3 coding sequence is TGTGCCAGCAAGGACAACATTAATTCACCCCTCCACTTT. Protein sequence: CASKDNINSPLHF.